These T cell receptor beta chains were read from a single sample in a study of PD-1 blockade in classical Hodgkin lymphoma. The table came from immunoSEQ multiplex PCR; TCRdb's copy has only in-frame clones and leaves some out. The table lists approximately 25,000 clones, approximately 72% of them singletons. Sequencing used peripheral blood mononuclear cells (PBMCs), obtained before the fourth cycle of nivolumab. These receptors all stem from a human donor with classical Hodgkin lymphoma. Each CDR3 is given with its conserved first and last residue. Each record gives: clone size, J gene, D gene, V gene, CDR3 protein, CDR3 DNA. D genes are given only for firm matches. Expanded clones get a size class; other rows say once, few or many, or leave the size out.

NA | TRBJ2-1 | TRBD2 | TRBV4-3 | CASSQNAGGPDNEQFF | TGCGCCAGCAGCCAAAATGCGGGAGGGCCAGACAATGAGCAGTTCTTC
NA | TRBJ2-2 | NA | TRBV6-5 | CASSPFPPGAGELFF | TGTGCCAGCAGCCCTTTTCCTCCGGGGGCCGGGGAGCTGTTTTTT
once | TRBJ2-1 | NA | TRBV6-5 | CASSYLGHNEQFF | TGTGCCAGCAGTTACCTGGGGCACAATGAGCAGTTCTTC
NA | TRBJ2-1 | NA | TRBV10-3 | CAISEATSSYNEQFF | TGTGCCATCTCCGAGGCTACGAGCTCCTACAATGAGCAGTTCTTC
once | TRBJ2-5 | NA | TRBV10-3 | CAISEGQGGTQYF | TGTGCCATCAGTGAGGGGCAGGGGGGGACCCAGTACTTC
NA | TRBJ2-1 | NA | TRBV5-1 | CASRPGAYNEQFF | TGCGCCAGCCGCCCTGGGGCCTACAATGAGCAGTTCTTC
NA | TRBJ1-4 | NA | TRBV7-9 | CASSSPGYGAKLFF | TGTGCCAGCAGCTCCCCAGGGTATGGAGCAAAACTGTTTTTT
few | TRBJ1-1 | TRBD1 | TRBV27 | CASSPRQGLNTEAFF | TGTGCCAGCAGTCCTAGACAGGGATTGAACACTGAAGCTTTCTTT
NA | TRBJ2-6 | NA | TRBV7-2 | CATSSDSGANVLTF | TGTGCCACCAGTTCGGACTCTGGGGCCAACGTCCTGACTTTC
medium-sized | TRBJ1-2 | NA | TRBV13 | CASSLVMGSSAQYGYTF | TGTGCCAGCAGCTTAGTGATGGGATCTTCCGCCCAATATGGCTACACCTTC
NA | TRBJ2-7 | NA | TRBV19 | CASSTSDSPLYEQYF | TGTGCCAGTAGTACGTCGGACAGTCCTCTCTACGAGCAGTACTTC
NA | TRBJ1-6 | NA | TRBV28 | CASSLRGSYNSPLHF | TGTGCCAGCAGTCTACGAGGCTCCTATAATTCACCCCTCCACTTT
NA | TRBJ1-1 | NA | TRBV7-6 | CASSSLGGNTEAFF | TGTGCCAGCTCATCCCTCGGCGGGAACACTGAAGCTTTCTTT
few | TRBJ1-1 | NA | TRBV2 | CATSRGNTEAFF | TGTGCCACCAGTCGGGGGAACACTGAAGCTTTCTTT
few | TRBJ2-1 | TRBD2 | TRBV2 | CASSGTSGVSYNEQFF | TGTGCCAGCAGCGGGACTAGCGGGGTCTCCTACAATGAGCAGTTCTTC
NA | TRBJ2-2 | NA | TRBV28 | CASSSGGTYRELFF | TGTGCCAGCAGTTCCGGTGGAACCTATCGGGAGCTGTTTTTT
NA | TRBJ1-1 | NA | TRBV5-1 | CASSSGQGGPTEAFF | TGCGCCAGCAGCTCCGGACAAGGGGGTCCCACTGAAGCTTTCTTT
medium-sized | TRBJ2-2 | NA | TRBV5-4 | CASSGADPGELFF | TGTGCCAGCAGCGGCGCAGACCCCGGGGAGCTGTTTTTT
NA | TRBJ2-4 | NA | TRBV23-1 | CASSQSRQSIVSKNIQYF | TGCGCCAGCAGTCAATCGAGGCAGAGTATAGTATCCAAAAACATTCAGTACTTC
NA | TRBJ2-4 | NA | TRBV7-9 | CASSLAGSKNIQYF | TGTGCCAGCAGCTTAGCGGGGTCTAAAAACATTCAGTACTTC
NA | TRBJ2-7 | TRBD2 | TRBV7-2 | CASSSHPGLEYEQYF | TGTGCCAGCAGCTCCCATCCGGGACTAGAGTACGAGCAGTACTTC
NA | TRBJ2-1 | NA | TRBV5-6 | CASSAGDGNEQFF | TGTGCCAGCAGCGCTGGGGACGGAAATGAGCAGTTCTTC
NA | TRBJ1-6 | NA | TRBV5-1 | CASSLPEGNSPLHF | TGCGCCAGCAGCCTCCCGGAAGGGAATTCACCCCTCCACTTT
NA | TRBJ1-5 | NA | TRBV7-8 | CASGNAGGPQPQHF | TGTGCCAGCGGCAACGCGGGGGGCCCCCAGCCCCAGCATTTT
medium-sized | TRBJ2-7 | NA | TRBV2 | CASRPQQGLADEQYF | TGTGCCAGCAGGCCTCAACAGGGTTTGGCAGACGAGCAGTACTTC
NA | TRBJ2-1 | TRBD1 | TRBV6-5 | CASRLQGANEQFF | TGTGCCAGCAGGCTACAGGGGGCAAATGAGCAGTTCTTC
NA | TRBJ1-5 | NA | TRBV4-2 | CASSQDPGNQPQHF | TGTGCCAGCAGCCAAGATCCCGGTAATCAGCCCCAGCATTTT